A selection of T cell receptor beta chains follows, all from one sample in a study of identical twins. MiXCR, run by TCRdb on the 5' RACE reads, gives a single entry per CDR3 protein. In the table there are hundreds of thousands of distinct CDR3 sequences, less than 10% of which are singletons. The same data also went into a second study, on yellow fever vaccine responses in identical twins.

The source material was PBMCs. These receptors all come from a woman aged 18-29 years in good health. The CDR3 runs from the conserved cysteine through the conserved F or W. A D gene is named only where the DNA matches it firmly. Some rows mark clone size as missing; the rest say once, few, many or name a class of expanded clone.

V gene	D gene	clone size	J gene	CDR3 length	CDR3 DNA	CDR3 protein
TRBV6-1	TRBD1	.	TRBJ2-7	15	TGTGCCAGCAGACTAACCATCGGACAGGCCTACGAGCAGTACTTC	CASRLTIGQAYEQYF
TRBV5-5	.	.	TRBJ2-1	13	TGTGCCAGCAGCTTTAAGCCCGCCGAGTCCCGGTTCTTC	CASSFKPAESRFF
TRBV7-2	.	many	TRBJ1-1	16	TGTGCCAGCAGTCCAAGCGGGAGAATAATGAACACTGAAGCTTTCTTT	CASSPSGRIMNTEAFF
TRBV2	.	many	TRBJ2-5	15	TGTGCCAGCCGAACCTTCCTTACTGATGTAGAGACCCAGTACTTC	CASRTFLTDVETQYF
TRBV4-2	.	many	TRBJ2-1	16	TGTGCCAGCAGCCAAGAACTAAGCGGGTCCTACAATGAGCAGTTCTTC	CASSQELSGSYNEQFF
TRBV4-3	TRBD1	.	TRBJ2-7	15	TGCGCCAGCAGCCAAGCCGGGACAGGGACCCACGAGCAGTACTTC	CASSQAGTGTHEQYF
TRBV4-2	.	few	TRBJ1-1	13	TGTGCCAGCAGCCAACCTGGACCTGCTGAAGCTTTCTTT	CASSQPGPAEAFF
TRBV7-2	.	few	TRBJ2-7	14	TGTGCCAGCGCAACAGACTGGGGGTCGGACGAGCAGTACTTC	CASATDWGSDEQYF
TRBV7-3	TRBD2	few	TRBJ2-3	16	TGTGCCAGCAGCTTAAAGGGACTAGCATACACAGATACGCAGTATTTT	CASSLKGLAYTDTQYF
TRBV7-9	TRBD2	few	TRBJ2-3	17	TGTGCCAGCAGCTTACCTTCGAGCGGGGGGGTTACAGATACGCAGTATTTT	CASSLPSSGGVTDTQYF
TRBV15	.	few	TRBJ1-1	13	TGTGCCACCAGCAGAGTCATACAGGGCGGGGCTTTCTTT	CATSRVIQGGAFF
TRBV4-3	TRBD2	.	TRBJ2-3	15	TGCGCCAGCACCCGACTAGCGGGCCGCACAGATACGCAGTATTTT	CASTRLAGRTDTQYF
TRBV20-1	.	many	TRBJ2-1	14	TGCAGTGCTAGCAGGCCCAGGGTAGACAATGAGCAGTTCTTC	CSASRPRVDNEQFF
TRBV6-2/TRBV6-3	TRBD2	many	TRBJ2-1	17	TGTGCCAGCAGGGGGACTAGCGGGAGAAATGCCTACAATGAGCAGTTCTTC	CASRGTSGRNAYNEQFF
TRBV7-3	.	few	TRBJ2-5	13	TGTGCCAGCAGCCGAAGCAGGGCTGAGACCCAGTACTTC	CASSRSRAETQYF
TRBV20-1	TRBD2	few	TRBJ2-7	14	TGCAGTGCTAGAGAGACTAGCGGGGGCCACGAGCAGTACTTC	CSARETSGGHEQYF
TRBV20-1	TRBD1	few	TRBJ2-1	15	TGCAGTGCTGTTATATCGGGACAGGACTACAATGAGCAGTTCTTC	CSAVISGQDYNEQFF
TRBV5-1	TRBD1	.	TRBJ2-1	17	TGCGCCAGCAGCTTACATACGACAGGGGGTTGGGACAATGAGCAGTTCTTC	CASSLHTTGGWDNEQFF
TRBV5-1	.	.	TRBJ2-5	16	TGCGCCAGCAGCTTGGGACCCGGGGGAAACCAAGAGACCCAGTACTTC	CASSLGPGGNQETQYF
TRBV7-8	TRBD2	.	TRBJ2-7	14	TGTGCCAGCAGTTCGCTAGCGGTACCCTACGAGCAGTACTTC	CASSSLAVPYEQYF
TRBV2	TRBD2	.	TRBJ2-5	14	TGTGCCAGCCAGCGGGGGGGGACCCAAGAGACCCAGTACTTC	CASQRGGTQETQYF
TRBV12-5	.	.	TRBJ2-3	12	TGTGCTAGTGCCACGGGGGCAGATACGCAGTATTTT	CASATGADTQYF